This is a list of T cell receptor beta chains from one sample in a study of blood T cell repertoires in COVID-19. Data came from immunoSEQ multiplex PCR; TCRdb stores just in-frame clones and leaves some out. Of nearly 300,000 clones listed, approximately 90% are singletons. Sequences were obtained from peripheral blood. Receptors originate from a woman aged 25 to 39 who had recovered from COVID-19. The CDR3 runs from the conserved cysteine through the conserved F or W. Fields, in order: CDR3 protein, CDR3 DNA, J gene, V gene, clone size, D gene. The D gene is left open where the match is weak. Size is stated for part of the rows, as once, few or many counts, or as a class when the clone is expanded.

CDR3aa: CASSARTGGLDTEAFF
CDR3nt: TGTGCCAGTAGTGCCCGGACAGGGGGCCTAGACACTGAAGCTTTCTTT
j_gene: TRBJ1-1
v_gene: TRBV19
abundance: once
d_gene: TRBD1

CDR3aa: CASSLDREGALYGYTF
CDR3nt: TGTGCCAGTAGTCTCGACAGGGAAGGAGCCCTCTATGGCTACACCTTC
j_gene: TRBJ1-2
v_gene: TRBV19
abundance: few
d_gene: TRBD1

CDR3aa: CASSGPTGIPLHF
CDR3nt: TGTGCCAGCAGTGGCCCGACAGGGATCCCCCTCCACTTT
j_gene: TRBJ1-6
v_gene: TRBV28
abundance: .
d_gene: TRBD1

CDR3aa: CASSPAGGGSPLHF
CDR3nt: TGTGCCAGCAGCCCGGCAGGGGGCGGTTCACCCCTCCACTTT
j_gene: TRBJ1-6
v_gene: TRBV28
abundance: .
d_gene: TRBD1

CDR3aa: CASSPSAGEQYF
CDR3nt: TGTGCCAGCTCACCTAGCGCTGGGGAGCAGTACTTC
j_gene: TRBJ2-7
v_gene: TRBV18
abundance: .
d_gene: .

CDR3aa: CATAHRGYGYTF
CDR3nt: TGTGCCACCGCGCACAGGGGCTATGGCTACACCTTC
j_gene: TRBJ1-2
v_gene: TRBV15
abundance: .
d_gene: TRBD1

CDR3aa: CASSYSGENTEAFF
CDR3nt: TGTGCCAGCAGTTACTCAGGGGAGAACACTGAAGCTTTCTTT
j_gene: TRBJ1-1
v_gene: TRBV6-2/TRBV6-3
abundance: .
d_gene: .

CDR3aa: CSGRQGAGNTIYF
CDR3nt: TGCAGCGGCCGACAGGGGGCTGGAAACACCATATATTTT
j_gene: TRBJ1-3
v_gene: TRBV29-1
abundance: .
d_gene: TRBD1

CDR3aa: CASSQDLLNEQFF
CDR3nt: TGCGCCAGCAGCCAAGATTTATTGAATGAGCAGTTCTTC
j_gene: TRBJ2-1
v_gene: TRBV4-1
abundance: .
d_gene: .

CDR3aa: CASSSSSGTQYF
CDR3nt: TGTGCCAGCAGCTCCTCTTCAGGTACGCAGTATTTT
j_gene: TRBJ2-3
v_gene: TRBV3-1/TRBV3-2
abundance: .
d_gene: .

CDR3aa: CASNLGGYLNEKLFF
CDR3nt: TGTGCCAGCAACTTAGGAGGGTACCTTAATGAAAAACTGTTTTTT
j_gene: TRBJ1-4
v_gene: TRBV28
abundance: .
d_gene: .

CDR3aa: CASSVSGGSEKLFF
CDR3nt: TGTGCCAGCAGCGTATCAGGGGGAAGTGAAAAACTGTTTTTT
j_gene: TRBJ1-4
v_gene: TRBV9
abundance: .
d_gene: TRBD1

CDR3aa: CASSSQLDRLPDTQYF
CDR3nt: TGCGCCAGCAGCTCACAGTTGGACAGGCTCCCAGATACGCAGTATTTT
j_gene: TRBJ2-3
v_gene: TRBV5-1
abundance: .
d_gene: TRBD1

CDR3aa: CASSINGQSNYGYTF
CDR3nt: TGTGCCAGTAGTATAAATGGACAGTCAAACTATGGCTACACCTTC
j_gene: TRBJ1-2
v_gene: TRBV19
abundance: .
d_gene: .

CDR3aa: CASSSGQVTEAFF
CDR3nt: TGTGCCAGCAGCTCCGGACAGGTTACTGAAGCTTTCTTT
j_gene: TRBJ1-1
v_gene: TRBV7-6
abundance: .
d_gene: TRBD1

CDR3aa: CASSDDGHPNTEAFF
CDR3nt: TGTGCCAGCAGTGATGATGGACATCCGAACACTGAAGCTTTCTTT
j_gene: TRBJ1-1
v_gene: TRBV6-1
abundance: .
d_gene: .

CDR3aa: CASSDAKGVFYLPQHF
CDR3nt: TGTGCCAGCAGTGATGCGAAAGGGGTTTTTTATCTTCCCCAGCATTTT
j_gene: TRBJ1-5
v_gene: TRBV6-2/TRBV6-3
abundance: .
d_gene: .

CDR3aa: CASSPRSPWGYTF
CDR3nt: TGTGCCAGTAGTCCCCGGAGCCCTTGGGGCTACACCTTC
j_gene: TRBJ1-2
v_gene: TRBV19
abundance: .
d_gene: .

CDR3aa: CASSLAGFYTDTQYF
CDR3nt: TGTGCCAGCAGCTTGGCGGGGTTTTACACAGATACGCAGTATTTT
j_gene: TRBJ2-3
v_gene: TRBV7-3
abundance: .
d_gene: .

CDR3aa: CASSLTNTGERILNYGYTF
CDR3nt: TGTGCCAGCAGTTTAACGAATACAGGGGAGAGGATCCTTAACTATGGCTACACCTTC
j_gene: TRBJ1-2
v_gene: TRBV28
abundance: .
d_gene: TRBD1

CDR3aa: CASSSGGWNSNQPQHF
CDR3nt: TGTGCCAGCAGCTCGGGGGGGTGGAATAGCAATCAGCCCCAGCATTTT
j_gene: TRBJ1-5
v_gene: TRBV7-6
abundance: few
d_gene: .

CDR3aa: CASSNPQRETQYF
CDR3nt: TGTGCCAGCAGCAACCCCCAGAGGGAGACCCAGTACTTC
j_gene: TRBJ2-5
v_gene: TRBV5-5
abundance: few
d_gene: .

CDR3aa: CASRNRANTEAFF
CDR3nt: TGTGCCAGCAGAAACAGGGCGAACACTGAAGCTTTCTTT
j_gene: TRBJ1-1
v_gene: TRBV12-3/TRBV12-4
abundance: .
d_gene: .

CDR3aa: CASSLVGTGDNEQFF
CDR3nt: TGTGCCAGCAGCTTAGTTGGGACAGGGGACAATGAGCAGTTCTTC
j_gene: TRBJ2-1
v_gene: TRBV7-2
abundance: .
d_gene: TRBD1

CDR3aa: CAIRGDGSEAFF
CDR3nt: TGTGCCATCAGGGGCGATGGGAGTGAAGCTTTCTTT
j_gene: TRBJ1-1
v_gene: TRBV10-3
abundance: .
d_gene: .

CDR3aa: CASSLGAGGEETQYF
CDR3nt: TGCGCCAGCAGCCTTGGGGCGGGGGGAGAAGAGACCCAGTACTTC
j_gene: TRBJ2-5
v_gene: TRBV5-1
abundance: .
d_gene: TRBD2

CDR3aa: CATSDSGTGTNQPQHF
CDR3nt: TGTGCCACCAGTGACTCCGGGACAGGGACCAATCAGCCCCAGCATTTT
j_gene: TRBJ1-5
v_gene: TRBV24-1
abundance: once
d_gene: TRBD1